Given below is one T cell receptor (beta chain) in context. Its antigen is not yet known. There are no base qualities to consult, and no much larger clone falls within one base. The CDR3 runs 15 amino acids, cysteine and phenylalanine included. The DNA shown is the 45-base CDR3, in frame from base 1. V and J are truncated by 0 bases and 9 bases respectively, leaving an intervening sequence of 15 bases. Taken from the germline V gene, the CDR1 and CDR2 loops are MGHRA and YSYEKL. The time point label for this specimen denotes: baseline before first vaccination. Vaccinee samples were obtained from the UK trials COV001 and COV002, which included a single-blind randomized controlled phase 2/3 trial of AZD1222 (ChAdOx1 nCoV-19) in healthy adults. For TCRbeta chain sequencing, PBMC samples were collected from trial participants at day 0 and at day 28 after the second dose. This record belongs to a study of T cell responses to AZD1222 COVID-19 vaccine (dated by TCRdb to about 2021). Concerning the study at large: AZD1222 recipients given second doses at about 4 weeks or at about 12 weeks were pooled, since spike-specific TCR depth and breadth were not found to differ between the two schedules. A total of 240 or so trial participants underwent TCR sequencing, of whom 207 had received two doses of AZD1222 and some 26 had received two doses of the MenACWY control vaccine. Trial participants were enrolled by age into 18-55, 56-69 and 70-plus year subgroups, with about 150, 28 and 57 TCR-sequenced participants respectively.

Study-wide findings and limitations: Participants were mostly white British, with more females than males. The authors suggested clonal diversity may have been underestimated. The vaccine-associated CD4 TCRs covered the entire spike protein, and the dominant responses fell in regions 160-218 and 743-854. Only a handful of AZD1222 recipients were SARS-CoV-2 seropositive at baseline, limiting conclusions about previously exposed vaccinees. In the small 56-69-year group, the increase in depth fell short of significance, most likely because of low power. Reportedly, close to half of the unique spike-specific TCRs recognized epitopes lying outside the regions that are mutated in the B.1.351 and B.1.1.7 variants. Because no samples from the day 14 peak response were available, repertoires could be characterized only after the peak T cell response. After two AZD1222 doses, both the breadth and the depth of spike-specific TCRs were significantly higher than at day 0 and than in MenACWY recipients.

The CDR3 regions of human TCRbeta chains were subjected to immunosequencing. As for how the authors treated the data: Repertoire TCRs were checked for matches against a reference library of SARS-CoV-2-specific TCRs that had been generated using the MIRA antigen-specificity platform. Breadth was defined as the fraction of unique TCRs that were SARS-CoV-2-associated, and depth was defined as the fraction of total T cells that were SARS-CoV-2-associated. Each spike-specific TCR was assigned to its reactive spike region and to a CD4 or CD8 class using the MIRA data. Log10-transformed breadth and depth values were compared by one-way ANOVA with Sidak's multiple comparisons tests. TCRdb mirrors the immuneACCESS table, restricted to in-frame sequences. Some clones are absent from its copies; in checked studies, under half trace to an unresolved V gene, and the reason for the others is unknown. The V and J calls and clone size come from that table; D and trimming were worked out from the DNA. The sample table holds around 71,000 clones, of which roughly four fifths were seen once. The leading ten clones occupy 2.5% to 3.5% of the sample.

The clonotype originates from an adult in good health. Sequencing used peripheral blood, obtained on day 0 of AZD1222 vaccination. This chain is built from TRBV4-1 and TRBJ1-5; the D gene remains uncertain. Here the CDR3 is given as CASSQDLQTSRPQHF. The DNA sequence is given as TGCGCCAGCAGCCAAGATCTGCAAACATCACGGCCCCAGCATTTT.